Listed below are T cell receptor beta chains from one sample, sequenced in a study of blood T cell repertoires in COVID-19. Method: immunoSEQ multiplex PCR; TCRdb's copy keeps in-frame clones and lacks some. The sample records hundreds of thousands of clones, around 87% being singletons. Sequences were obtained from peripheral blood. These TCRs come from a man in his 60s who had recovered from COVID-19. Each CDR3 is given with its conserved first and last residue. The D gene is left open where the match is weak. Not every row has a clone size; where given, it reads once, few, many or a size class.

j_call v_call d_call clone_size cdr3_nt cdr3_aa
TRBJ2-3 TRBV20-1 TRBD2 once TGCAGTGCCAGTCTAGCGGGGGCGTCCACAGATACGCAGTATTTT CSASLAGASTDTQYF
TRBJ1-5 TRBV19 NA NA TGTGCCAGTAGTCTTGGAAGCTCTCCGGGTTTCAAGCATTTT CASSLGSSPGFKHF
TRBJ2-3 TRBV11-2 NA NA TGTGCCAGCAGCTTAGTGGCGGGGGCCGGAACAGATACGCAGTATTTT CASSLVAGAGTDTQYF
TRBJ1-2 TRBV4-1 TRBD1 NA TGCGCCAGCAGCCAGGACAGGGGCTACTATGGCTACACCTTC CASSQDRGYYGYTF
TRBJ1-1 TRBV18 NA NA TGTGCCAGCTCAGCCAATTACAGGGAAGGGACTGAAGCTTTCTTT CASSANYREGTEAFF
TRBJ2-1 TRBV20-1 TRBD2 NA TGCAGTGCTAGTAGCGGGGTGAGCTCCTACAATGAGCAGTTCTTC CSASSGVSSYNEQFF
TRBJ1-1 TRBV2 TRBD1 NA TGTGCCAGCAGTGAGAGGACAGGGGGCACTGAAGCTTTCTTT CASSERTGGTEAFF
TRBJ1-6 TRBV7-2 NA few TGTGCCAGCAGCTTAGCCGGGGTCCCCTATAATTCACCCCTCCACTTT CASSLAGVPYNSPLHF
TRBJ2-1 TRBV19 TRBD1 once TGTGCCAGTAGTAGTCCCCCGGGGACAGGGTTCTACAATGAGCAGTTCTTC CASSSPPGTGFYNEQFF
TRBJ2-2 TRBV3-1/TRBV3-2 NA NA TGTGCCAGCAGCCAGCGGATTGGCGGGGAGCTGTTTTTT CASSQRIGGELFF
TRBJ2-2 TRBV5-3 NA NA TGTGCCAGAAGCTTGCTCGGGGAGCTGTTTTTT CARSLLGELFF
TRBJ1-2 TRBV27 TRBD1 NA TGTGCCAGCAGTTTCAGGGGGCGCGGTCGTAACTATGGCTACACCTTC CASSFRGRGRNYGYTF
TRBJ1-5 TRBV10-3 TRBD1 few TGTGCCATCAGTGGTGGGACAGACAATCAGCCCCAGCATTTT CAISGGTDNQPQHF
TRBJ2-1 TRBV24-1 NA few TGTGCCACCAGTGATACACAGACAGGGCGGGGTGAGCAGTTCTTC CATSDTQTGRGEQFF
TRBJ2-7 TRBV5-1 TRBD2 NA TGCGCCAGCAGCTTGGCCACTAGCGGGGGGTACGAGCAGTACTTC CASSLATSGGYEQYF
TRBJ2-1 TRBV2 TRBD1 NA TGTGCCAGCAGTGGACGGGACAGGGTCTATGAGCAGTTCTTC CASSGRDRVYEQFF
TRBJ2-1 TRBV19 TRBD2 NA TGTGCCAGTAGCAGAGAAGGGACTATTGCGGGGGGTCAGCAGTTCTTC CASSREGTIAGGQQFF
TRBJ1-2 TRBV27 NA NA TGTGCCAGCAAAGTCGGGGAGTCCTATGGCTACACCTTC CASKVGESYGYTF
TRBJ2-5 TRBV7-9 NA NA TGTGCCAGCAGGGGGCCTGTCTCACAAGAGACCCAGTACTTC CASRGPVSQETQYF
TRBJ1-2 TRBV5-4 NA few TGTGCCAGCAGCTCGGTTGACAGTCGGTATGGCTACACCTTC CASSSVDSRYGYTF
TRBJ2-3 TRBV3-1/TRBV3-2 TRBD2 NA TGTGCCAGCAGCCAGTTGAGGGCGGGGGTGGCAGATACGCAGTATTTT CASSQLRAGVADTQYF
TRBJ1-6 TRBV7-9 NA NA TGTGCCAGCAGCTCGACGGGTCCAGTTTCACCCCTCCACTTT CASSSTGPVSPLHF
TRBJ1-1 TRBV29-1 NA NA TGCAGCGTTGACGACAGAATATACACTGAAGCTTTCTTT CSVDDRIYTEAFF
TRBJ2-3 TRBV27 NA NA TGTGCCAGCAGTTTATACAGTAGCACAGATACGCAGTATTTT CASSLYSSTDTQYF
TRBJ1-1 TRBV11-2 TRBD1 NA TGTGCCAGCAGCCTGGGACAGGTCTCTGAAGCTTTCTTT CASSLGQVSEAFF
TRBJ1-6 TRBV29-1 NA NA TGCAGCGCTCAGACAGACGATAATTCACCCCTCCACTTT CSAQTDDNSPLHF
TRBJ1-4 TRBV18 NA few TGTGCCAGCTCACCATCACAGACAACTAATGAAAAACTGTTTTTT CASSPSQTTNEKLFF
TRBJ2-5 TRBV5-1 NA NA TGCGCCAGCAGCTTAGTGGAGGAGACCCAGTACTTC CASSLVEETQYF
TRBJ2-5 TRBV25-1 TRBD1 NA TGTGCCAGCAGTGATCCACGGACAGGGAGGGAGACCCAGTACTTC CASSDPRTGRETQYF
TRBJ2-2 TRBV11-1 TRBD1 NA TGTGCCAGCAGTGGACAGGGGTACGGGGAGCTGTTTTTT CASSGQGYGELFF
TRBJ2-5 TRBV5-5 TRBD1 NA TGTGCCAGCAGCGTCGGACAGGGCAACCAAGAGACCCAGTACTTC CASSVGQGNQETQYF
TRBJ2-4 TRBV19 TRBD2 once TGTGCCAGTAGTCCCCGGACTAGCGATGTTGCCAAAAACATTCAGTACTTC CASSPRTSDVAKNIQYF
TRBJ2-4 TRBV4-1 NA NA TGCGCCAGCAGCCAAGAACCTAGCGTGAGAAACATTCAGTACTTC CASSQEPSVRNIQYF
TRBJ1-3 TRBV28 NA NA TGTGCCAGCAGTTATGGAGGGCCTGGAAACACCATATATTTT CASSYGGPGNTIYF
TRBJ1-6 TRBV5-6 NA few TGTGCCAGCAGCTTGGGGGTGACAGGCTATTCACCCCTCCACTTT CASSLGVTGYSPLHF
TRBJ2-7 TRBV7-9 TRBD2 few TGTGCCAGCAACTTACCCCAGGATAGCGGGGAGAACTACGAGCAGTACTTC CASNLPQDSGENYEQYF
TRBJ1-2 TRBV18 TRBD1 once TGTGCCAGCTCACCGGGACAGGGGTATGGCTACACCTTC CASSPGQGYGYTF
TRBJ1-2 TRBV3-1/TRBV3-2 NA NA TGTGCCAGCAGCCAAGGTGGTTCGAGTTATCCGCATGGCTACACCTTC CASSQGGSSYPHGYTF
TRBJ1-1 TRBV10-3 TRBD1 NA TGTGCCATCAGAATGACAGGGGAGAACACTGAAGCTTTCTTT CAIRMTGENTEAFF
TRBJ2-5 TRBV6-5 NA NA TGTGCCAGCAGTTACTCCTGGTATGGCGGAGAGACCCAGTACTTC CASSYSWYGGETQYF
TRBJ2-3 TRBV20-1 NA NA TGCAGTGCTAGCCGTTTTGATACGCAGTATTTT CSASRFDTQYF
TRBJ2-2 TRBV24-1 TRBD1 NA TGTGCCACCAGTCCCCCGGGACAGGGGCTTCCCGGGGAGCTGTTTTTT CATSPPGQGLPGELFF
TRBJ1-1 TRBV19 TRBD1 NA TGTGCCAGTAGTAGAAGGACAGGGATGAACACTGAAGCTTTCTTT CASSRRTGMNTEAFF
TRBJ2-5 TRBV3-1/TRBV3-2 NA once TGTGCCAGCAGCCTCCACGGTGTTCAGACCCAGTACTTC CASSLHGVQTQYF
TRBJ1-5 TRBV5-8 NA NA TGTGCCAGCAGCTTCCCGCAATGGGGCACGGAGAATCAGCCCCAGCATTTT CASSFPQWGTENQPQHF
TRBJ2-3 TRBV7-6 TRBD2 NA TGTGCCAGCAGCTTGATGGGCGGGGGACCCACAGATACGCAGTATTTT CASSLMGGGPTDTQYF
TRBJ1-1 TRBV5-1 NA NA TGCGCCAGCAGCTTGTGGGAGAGGAACACTGAAGCTTTCTTT CASSLWERNTEAFF
TRBJ1-1 TRBV7-9 NA NA TGTGCCAGCAGCTTAGATATGAACACTGAAGCTTTCTTT CASSLDMNTEAFF
TRBJ1-2 TRBV6-5 NA once TGTGCCAGCAGTCGAAGTCCCCTACCTGGCTATGGCTACACCTTC CASSRSPLPGYGYTF
TRBJ2-1 TRBV28 NA NA TGTGCCAGCAGTTCTCGCGGAGCGGACAGCTACAATGAGCAGTTCTTC CASSSRGADSYNEQFF
TRBJ1-1 TRBV27 NA NA TGTGCCAGCAGTTTAGGAGCGAACACTGAAGCTTTCTTT CASSLGANTEAFF
TRBJ2-1 TRBV7-9 TRBD2 NA TGTGCCAGCAGCTTAGAAACTAGCGGGGGGCTCATAATTTACAATGAGCAGTTCTTC CASSLETSGGLIIYNEQFF
TRBJ2-1 TRBV24-1 NA few TGTGCCACCAGTGACACCCTAGCGTCACTAAACAATGAGCAGTTCTTC CATSDTLASLNNEQFF
TRBJ2-1 TRBV3-1/TRBV3-2 NA once TGTGCCAGCAGCCAAGCTGCCTACAATGAGCAGTTCTTC CASSQAAYNEQFF
TRBJ2-6 TRBV18 NA NA TGTGCCAGCTCACCACCGGGACTGAACTCTGGGGCCAACGTCCTGACTTTC CASSPPGLNSGANVLTF
TRBJ2-7 TRBV6-5 TRBD1 NA TGTGCCAGCAGTTCCTACAGGGGGCGCTCCTACGAGCAGTACTTC CASSSYRGRSYEQYF
TRBJ1-4 TRBV2 NA once TGTGCCAGCTTAAGCGGGAGATCTAATGAAAAACTGTTTTTT CASLSGRSNEKLFF